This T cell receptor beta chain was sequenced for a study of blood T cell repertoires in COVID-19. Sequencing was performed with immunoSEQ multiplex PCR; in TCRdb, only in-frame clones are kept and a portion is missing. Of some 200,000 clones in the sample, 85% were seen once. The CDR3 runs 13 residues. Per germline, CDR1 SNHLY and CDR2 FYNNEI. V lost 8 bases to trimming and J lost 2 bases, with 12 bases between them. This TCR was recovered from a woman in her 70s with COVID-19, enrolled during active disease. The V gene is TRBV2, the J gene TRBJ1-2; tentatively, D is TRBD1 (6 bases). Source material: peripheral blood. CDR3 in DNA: TGTGCCAGCGTGACAGGAGCCAACTATGGCTACACCTTC. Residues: CASVTGANYGYTF.